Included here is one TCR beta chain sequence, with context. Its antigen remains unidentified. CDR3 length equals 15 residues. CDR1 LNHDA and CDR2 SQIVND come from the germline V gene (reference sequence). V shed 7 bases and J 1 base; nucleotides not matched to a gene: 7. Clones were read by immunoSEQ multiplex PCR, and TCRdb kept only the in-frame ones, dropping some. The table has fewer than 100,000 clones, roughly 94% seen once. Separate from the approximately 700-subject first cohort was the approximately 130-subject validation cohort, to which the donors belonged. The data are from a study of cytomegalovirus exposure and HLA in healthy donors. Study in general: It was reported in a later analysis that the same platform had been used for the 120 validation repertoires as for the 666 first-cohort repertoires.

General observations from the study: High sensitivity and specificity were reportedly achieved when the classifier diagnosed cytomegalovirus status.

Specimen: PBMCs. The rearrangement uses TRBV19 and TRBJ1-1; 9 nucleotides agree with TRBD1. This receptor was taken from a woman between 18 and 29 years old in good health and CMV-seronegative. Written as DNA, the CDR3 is TGTGCCAGTAACCGGGACAGGGCTGGGAACACTGAAGCTTTCTTT. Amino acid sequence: CASNRDRAGNTEAFF.